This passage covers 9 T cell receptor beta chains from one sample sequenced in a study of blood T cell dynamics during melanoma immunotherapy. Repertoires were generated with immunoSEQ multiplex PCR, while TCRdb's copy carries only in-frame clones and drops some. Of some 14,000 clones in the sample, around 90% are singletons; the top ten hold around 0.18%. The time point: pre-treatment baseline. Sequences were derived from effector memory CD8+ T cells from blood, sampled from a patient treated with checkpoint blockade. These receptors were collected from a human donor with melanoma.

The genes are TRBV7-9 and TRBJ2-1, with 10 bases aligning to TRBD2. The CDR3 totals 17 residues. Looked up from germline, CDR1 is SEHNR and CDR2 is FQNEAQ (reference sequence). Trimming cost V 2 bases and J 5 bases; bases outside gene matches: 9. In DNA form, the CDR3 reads TGTGCCAGCAGCTTACGGGGGACTAGCGCCCACAACAATGAGCAGTTCTTC. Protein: CASSLRGTSAHNNEQFF.

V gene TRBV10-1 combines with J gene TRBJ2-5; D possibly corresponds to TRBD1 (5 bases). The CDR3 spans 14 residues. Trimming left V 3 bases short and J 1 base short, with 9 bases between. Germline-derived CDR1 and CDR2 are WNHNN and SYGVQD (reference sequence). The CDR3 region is CASSESGIQETQYF. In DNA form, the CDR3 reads TGCGCCAGCAGTGAATCAGGGATCCAAGAGACCCAGTACTTC.

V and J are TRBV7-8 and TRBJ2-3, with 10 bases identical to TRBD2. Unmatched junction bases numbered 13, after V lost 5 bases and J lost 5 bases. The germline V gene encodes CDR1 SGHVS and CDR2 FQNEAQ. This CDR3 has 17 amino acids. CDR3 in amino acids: CASSQVAISSGRDTQYF. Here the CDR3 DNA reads TGTGCCAGCAGCCAAGTGGCAATTTCTAGCGGGAGAGATACGCAGTATTTT.

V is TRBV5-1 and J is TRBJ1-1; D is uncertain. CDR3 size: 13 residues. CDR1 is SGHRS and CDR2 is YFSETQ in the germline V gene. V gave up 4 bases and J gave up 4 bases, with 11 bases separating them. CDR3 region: CASSPHLGTEAFF. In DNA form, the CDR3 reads TGCGCCAGCAGCCCGCACCTGGGCACTGAAGCTTTCTTT.

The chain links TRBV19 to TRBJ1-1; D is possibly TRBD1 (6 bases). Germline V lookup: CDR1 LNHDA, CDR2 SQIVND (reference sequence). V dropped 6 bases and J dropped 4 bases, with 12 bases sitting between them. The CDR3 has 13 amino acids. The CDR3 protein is CASSNRGLTEAFF. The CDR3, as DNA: TGTGCCAGTAGCAACCGGGGGCTCACTGAAGCTTTCTTT.

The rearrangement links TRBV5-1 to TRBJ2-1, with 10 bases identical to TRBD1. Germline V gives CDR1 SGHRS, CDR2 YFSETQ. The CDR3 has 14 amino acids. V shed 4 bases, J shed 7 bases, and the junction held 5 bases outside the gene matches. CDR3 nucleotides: TGCGCCAGCAGCCTGGGACAGGGGCGAAATGAGCAGTTCTTC. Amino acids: CASSLGQGRNEQFF.

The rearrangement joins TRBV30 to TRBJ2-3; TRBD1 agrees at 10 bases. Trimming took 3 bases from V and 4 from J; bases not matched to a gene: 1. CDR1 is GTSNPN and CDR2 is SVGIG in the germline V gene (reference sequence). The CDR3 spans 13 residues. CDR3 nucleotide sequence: TGTGCCTGGAGGACAGGGGGCCCAGATACGCAGTATTTT. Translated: CAWRTGGPDTQYF.

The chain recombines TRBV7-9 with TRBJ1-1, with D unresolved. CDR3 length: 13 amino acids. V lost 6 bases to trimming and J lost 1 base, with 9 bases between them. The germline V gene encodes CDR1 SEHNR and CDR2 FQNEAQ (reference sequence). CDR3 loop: CASSFNTNTEAFF. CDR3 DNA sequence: TGTGCCAGCAGTTTCAATACGAACACTGAAGCTTTCTTT. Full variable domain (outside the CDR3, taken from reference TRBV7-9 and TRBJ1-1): DTGVSQNPRHKITKRGQNVTFRCDPISEHNRLYWYRQTLGQGPEFLTYFQNEAQLEKSRLLSDRFSAERPKGSFSTLEIQRTEQGDSAMYLCASSFNTNTEAFFGQGTRLTVV.

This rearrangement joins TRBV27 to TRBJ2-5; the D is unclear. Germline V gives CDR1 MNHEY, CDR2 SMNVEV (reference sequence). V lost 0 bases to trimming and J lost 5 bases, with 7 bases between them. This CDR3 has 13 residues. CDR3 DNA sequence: TGTGCCAGCAGTTTATCCCGCTCCGAGACCCAGTACTTC. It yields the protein CASSLSRSETQYF.